Following are 22 T cell receptor beta chains from one sample sequenced in a study of blood T cells in healthy people across ages. A J-beta primer mix and a sample-barcoded 5' primer were used in a second PCR of about 6 to 12 cycles. TCRdb re-called the 5' RACE reads through MiXCR, storing one row per CDR3 protein. Of around 650,000 distinct CDR3 sequences listed, about a third were seen once; the top ten hold approximately 15%. The specimen sequenced was blood. All receptors derive from a woman older than 75 in good health.

The rearrangement uses TRBV11-2 and TRBJ2-1, with TRBD2 identical over 16 bases. CDR3 length: 15 amino acids. Germline CDR1 SGHAT, CDR2 FQNNGV. V was clipped by 5 bases and J by 12 bases; unmatched bases: 7. CDR3 DNA: TGTGCCAGCAGCCCCCCGGGACTAGCGGGAGGGCCGCAGTTCTTC. Translating it yields CASSPPGLAGGPQFF.

This clonotype was seen ten or more times. This chain uses TRBV20-1 with TRBJ2-3, with D maybe TRBD2 (6 bases). This CDR3 contains 13 residues. CDR1 is DFQATT, CDR2 SNEGSKA, per germline (reference sequence). V gave up 6 bases and J gave up 5 bases, with 15 bases separating them. This chain's CDR3 is CSATGLRGDTQYF. CDR3 sequence (DNA): TGCAGTGCCACGGGACTTCGGGGAGATACGCAGTATTTT.

This chain links TRBV12-5 with TRBJ2-5; 8 bases match TRBD2. The CDR3 is 14 amino acids. Germline-derived CDR1 and CDR2 are LGHNT and FRNRAP. J lost 1 base, V lost 6 bases, and 4 bases had no gene match. The CDR3 sequence is CASGPGTSQETQYF. The CDR3 nucleotides are TGTGCTAGTGGCCCCGGGACTAGCCAAGAGACCCAGTACTTC.

This clonotype was counted ten times or more. The V gene is TRBV6-5, the J gene TRBJ1-2; 9 bases are shared with TRBD1. The V and J ends lost 0 bases and 8 bases, in that order; junction bases with no gene match: 7. CDR3 length equals 15 residues. CDR1 and CDR2 (germline): MNHEY, SVGAGI. CDR3 loop: CASSYSGGTGKGYTF. The CDR3 DNA reads TGTGCCAGCAGTTACTCGGGCGGGACAGGGAAAGGCTACACCTTC.

Details on this clonotype: Possible read error: a much larger clone is one base away. V gene TRBV5-1 combines with J gene TRBJ2-1; D is possibly TRBD1 (6 bases). The V and J ends lost 3 bases and 7 bases respectively, with 17 bases between them. There are 15 residues in the CDR3. The germline V gene has CDR1 SGHRS and CDR2 YFSETQ. The CDR3 protein is CASSWGQGQGNEQFF. CDR3 in DNA: TGCGCCAGCAGCTGGGGCCAGGGGCAGGGAAATGAGCAGTTCTTC.

This clonotype was observed many times. The chain links TRBV7-8 to TRBJ1-5, with D perhaps TRBD1 (5 bases). The germline CDR1 and CDR2 sequences are SGHVS and FQNEAQ. Trimming stripped 3 bases from V and 9 bases from J, with 18 bases between. The CDR3 runs 15 residues. The CDR3 protein is CASSFTAGSRRPQHF. CDR3 DNA sequence: TGTGCCAGCAGCTTCACAGCAGGGTCCCGAAGGCCCCAGCATTTT.

In its sample, this clonotype was seen many times. The chain recombines TRBV7-3 with TRBJ2-3; possible D gene TRBD1, 5 bases. The CDR3 consists of 14 residues. With 6 bases removed from V and 1 base from J, the gap between germline ends came to 11 bases. The germline CDR1 and CDR2 sequences are SGHTA and FQGTGA. CDR3 DNA: TGTGCCAGCAGTCAAGTGGGGCGCACAGATACGCAGTATTTT. Its translation is CASSQVGRTDTQYF.

In its sample, this clonotype was seen many times. V and J are TRBV20-1 and TRBJ2-3; the match to TRBD2 covers 11 bases. The germline CDR1 and CDR2 sequences are DFQATT and SNEGSKA (reference sequence). The V segment lost 7 bases and the J segment 6 bases; nucleotides outside the gene matches: 9. The CDR3 is made up of 14 amino acids. The chain's CDR3 is CSVLTSGVRDTQYF. The CDR3 DNA reads TGCAGTGTCCTGACTAGCGGGGTTAGGGATACGCAGTATTTT.

Regarding this clonotype: A read error may explain this, as a much larger clone is one base away. V gene TRBV7-3 combines with J gene TRBJ2-6; perhaps D is TRBD1 or TRBD2 (5 bases each). CDR1 and CDR2 (germline): SGHTA, FQGTGA. The CDR3 is 15 amino acids. In DNA form, the CDR3 reads TGTGCCAGCAGCCAGGGACCGGCTGGGGCCAACGTCCGGACTTTC. Translating it yields CASSQGPAGANVRTF.

On this clonotype itself: Since a much larger clone is just one base distant, this may be a read error. The chain joins TRBV20-1 to TRBJ2-7; TRBD2 agrees at 10 bases. Trimming cost V 1 base and J 7 bases; bases outside gene matches: 10. Germline loops: CDR1 DFQATT, CDR2 SNEGSKA (reference sequence). The CDR3 totals 15 residues. CDR3 sequence: CSARATSGVYNEQYF. The DNA of the CDR3 is TGCAGTGCTAGAGCCACTAGCGGGGTCTACAATGAGCAGTACTTC.

The rearrangement uses TRBV7-3 and TRBJ1-6; D not certain. The CDR3 is 15 amino acids. V lost 5 bases to trimming and J lost 3 bases, with 11 bases between them. CDR1 is SGHTA and CDR2 is FQGTGA in the germline V gene. CDR3 coding DNA: TGTGCCAGCAGCCGCACCTCGGGCTATAATTCACCCCTCCACTTT. Translating it yields CASSRTSGYNSPLHF.

This clonotype was picked up many times. V usage is TRBV15 and J usage is TRBJ1-5, with a tentative D call TRBD1 (6 bases). Per germline, CDR1 LNHNV and CDR2 YYDKDF (reference sequence). V lost 0 bases to trimming and J lost 5 bases, with 11 bases between them. This CDR3 is built from 15 residues. DNA for the CDR3: TGTGCCACCAGCAGAGATCCAGGGGCGGATCAGCCCCAGCATTTT. Protein: CATSRDPGADQPQHF.

This clonotype was observed many times. V is TRBV12-3 or TRBV12-4 and J is TRBJ1-5, with TRBD1 as a possible D gene (6 bases). The V gene lost 1 base and the J gene lost 1 base, with 11 bases spanning the gap. The CDR3 runs to 16 residues. CDR3 sequence reads: CASSLEGGSSNQPQHF. The CDR3 nucleotides read TGTGCCAGCAGTTTAGAGGGGGGAAGCAGCAATCAGCCCCAGCATTTT.

With respect to this clonotype: This may be a read error: a much more frequent sequence differs by one nucleotide. The CDR3, as DNA: TGTGCCACCAGTGATTTCAGCAGGGGGGGAGAAGAGACCCAGTACTTC. Amino acids: CATSDFSRGGEETQYF. The rearrangement links TRBV24-1 to TRBJ2-5, with D possibly called TRBD1 or TRBD2 (7 bases each). The CDR3 is made up of 16 amino acids. The V end was cut by 1 base, the J end by 3 bases, with 14 bases between. Germline CDR1 is KGHDR and CDR2 is SFDVKD.

This clonotype was detected ten times or more. J is TRBJ2-6 and V is TRBV12-3 or TRBV12-4, with D uncertain. The CDR3 length is 14 residues. The V and J ends lost 6 bases and 3 bases respectively, with 9 bases between them. The CDR3 nucleotides are TGTGCCAGCAGGAGAAGGGATGGGGCCAACGTCCTGACTTTC. Its translation is CASRRRDGANVLTF.

V and J are TRBV20-1 and TRBJ2-1; D possibly corresponds to TRBD2 (5 bases). The J call is in doubt because the DNA end fits TRBJ2-7 better. The CDR3 length is 16 residues. Per germline, CDR1 DFQATT and CDR2 SNEGSKA (reference sequence). This chain's CDR3 is CSARDRRGSSYNEQYF. As DNA, the CDR3 is TGCAGTGCTAGAGATCGTAGAGGGTCCTCCTACAATGAGCAGTACTTC.

This clonotype was observed a few times. The V and J genes are TRBV20-1 and TRBJ1-5; D call uncertain. The CDR3 has 17 amino acids. V lost 3 bases and J lost 7, with 25 bases in between. Germline V lookup: CDR1 DFQATT, CDR2 SNEGSKA (reference sequence). The CDR3 is CSARNSSRQRWIQPQHF. The CDR3, as DNA: TGCAGTGCTAGGAATTCCTCGCGGCAGAGGTGGATCCAGCCCCAGCATTTT.

This clonotype was seen a handful of times. The CDR3 coding sequence is TGTGCCATCAGTCCCTCCGGGACAGGGAACACCGGGGAGCTGTTTTTT. It codes for CAISPSGTGNTGELFF. This chain connects TRBV10-3 to TRBJ2-2, with TRBD1 matching over 8 bases. The germline V gene encodes CDR1 ENHRY and CDR2 SYGVKD. Losses at the gene ends were 5 bases for V and 1 base for J; bases not matched to a gene: 6. The CDR3 is 16 residues long.

V gene TRBV20-1 combines with J gene TRBJ1-1, with TRBD1 matching over 10 bases. Germline CDR1 reads DFQATT; CDR2 reads SNEGSKA (reference sequence). With 5 bases clipped from V and 0 bases from J, the junction kept 6 bases outside the gene matches. The CDR3 is 15 amino acids. In nucleotides, the CDR3 is TGCAGTGCTGACAGGGGGCTGGGGGTGAACACTGAAGCTTTCTTT. Encoded protein: CSADRGLGVNTEAFF.

Of note for this clonotype: A single base separates this from a much larger clone, so it may be a read error. V is TRBV7-9 and J is TRBJ2-7, with 11 positions matching TRBD2. The trim removed 6 bases at V and 3 bases at J, leaving 10 bases unmatched. CDR3 size: 16 residues. Germline CDR1 reads SEHNR; CDR2 reads FQNEAQ (reference sequence). In nucleotides, the CDR3 is TGTGCCAGCAGTCCGATTAGCGGGGGGGCACGCTACGAGCAGTACTTC. It specifies CASSPISGGARYEQYF.

V gene TRBV20-1 combines with J gene TRBJ2-7; D possibly matches TRBD1 or TRBD2 (5 bases each). The CDR3 length is 13 residues. V dropped 6 bases and J dropped 3 bases, with 15 bases sitting between them. Germline CDR1 is DFQATT and CDR2 is SNEGSKA (reference sequence). The CDR3: CSANIGGGYEQYF. As DNA, the CDR3 is TGCAGTGCAAACATCGGTGGGGGCTACGAGCAGTACTTC.

This clonotype occurred a few times. This may arise from a read error, as a much more abundant clone is one base away. The V gene is TRBV20-1, the J gene TRBJ2-5, with D uncertain. The CDR3 contains 13 residues. CDR1 DFQATT and CDR2 SNEGSKA come from the germline V gene (reference sequence). Trimming shortened V by 3 bases and J by 11 bases, and 19 bases separated the two germline ends. This CDR3 is CSASESPRNEQYF. In nucleotides, the CDR3 is TGCAGTGCTAGTGAGTCGCCCCGGAATGAGCAGTACTTC.